What follows are 10 T cell receptor beta chains derived from one specimen sequenced in a study of T cells expressing NK-cell markers. TCRdb reprocessed the 5' RACE reads, with one entry per CDR3 protein and no DNA. The sample totals 550,000 or so distinct CDR3 sequences. Material: blood T cells: a sorted CD56 or NKG2C T cell subset, CD4+ or CD8+ T cells, or bulk PBMC T cells (not recorded which). These receptors came from a man between 18 and 35 years old in good health.

CDR3 loop: CASSEYSGGSEQYF. The chain uses TRBV25-1 and TRBJ2-7; the D call from TCRdb, TRBD2, cannot be confirmed without DNA. This CDR3 spans 14 amino acids. Per germline, CDR1 MGHDK and CDR2 SYGVNS.

This rearrangement joins TRBV4-2 to TRBJ2-7; the D gene TCRdb calls, TRBD1, cannot be checked with no DNA. CDR1 and CDR2 from the germline V gene are LGHNA and YNFKEQ. The CDR3 totals 12 residues. CDR3 protein: CASSQPVGEQYF.

The chain has TRBV9 and TRBJ2-1. CDR1 and CDR2 (germline): SGDLS, YYNGEE. This CDR3 contains 15 residues. The CDR3 protein is CASSQDPTSYNEQFF.

The CDR3 loop is CASGLDHSSGGRTDTQYF. V and J are TRBV12-5 and TRBJ2-3; TCRdb proposes TRBD2, but this gene call is untestable without DNA. The CDR3 is 18 amino acids. Per the germline V gene, CDR1 is LGHNT and CDR2 is FRNRAP.

The CDR3 region is CASSLPTERGYTF. The J gene is TRBJ1-2, the V gene TRBV5-1. Germline V lookup: CDR1 SGHRS, CDR2 YFSETQ. The CDR3 spans 13 residues.

The chain is built from TRBV12-3 or TRBV12-4 and TRBJ2-7; TCRdb's D gene call, TRBD1, goes unchecked for lack of DNA. The CDR3 extends over 14 amino acids. CDR3 sequence: CASSFQGSTGEQYF.

The CDR3 sequence is CSVATGTGGGETQYF. The chain carries TRBV29-1 and TRBJ2-5; TCRdb selects TRBD1, and the lack of DNA leaves this call unchecked. The germline gives CDR1 SQVTM, CDR2 ANQGSEA. This CDR3 spans 15 amino acids.

The chain recombines TRBV11-3 with TRBJ2-1; TCRdb's D call, TRBD2, is unchecked because there is no DNA. Per germline, CDR1 SGHNT and CDR2 YENEEA. CDR3 length: 17 amino acids. The chain's CDR3 is CASSLSVRTSGYNEQFF.

The chain links TRBV20-1 to TRBJ2-1; the D call of TRBD1 rests on TCRdb alone, since no DNA is present to check it. The length of the CDR3 is 14 residues. The germline V gene has CDR1 DFQATT and CDR2 SNEGSKA (reference sequence). CDR3 loop: CSAIGRRVHNEQFF.

V and J are TRBV20-1 and TRBJ2-7; TCRdb gives TRBD1 as the D gene, but with no DNA this cannot be confirmed. The CDR3 is 13 residues long. Germline loops: CDR1 DFQATT, CDR2 SNEGSKA (reference sequence). Here the CDR3 reads CSAPFPGRNEQYF.